What follows describes a single TCR beta chain. This clone's antigen is unknown. Per-nucleotide qualities are absent, and no much larger clonotype sits a single base away. This entry comes from a study of cytomegalovirus exposure and HLA in healthy donors (dated by TCRdb to about 2017). For context, the study as a whole: A later analysis indicated that the 90 to 150 validation repertoires were generated on the platform also employed for the approximately 700 repertoires of the first cohort. The study aimed to test whether signatures of past pathogen exposure could be identified by cataloging public T cell receptors. Besides the first cohort of approximately 710 subjects, a separate validation cohort made up of over a hundred different subjects was used. To predict cytomegalovirus infection status, the study combined high-throughput TCR immunosequencing, statistical association of individual TCRs with disease status, and machine learning.

The method behind the library was the immunoSEQ multiplex PCR assay. Per the original workflow: To diagnose cytomegalovirus status from the catalog of TCR beta chain sequences, a statistical classification framework was built. TCRdb took this table from immuneACCESS and kept in-frame rearrangements with V and J called. Such tables lack part of the clones; where checked against another copy, unresolved V genes explain under half of the gap, and the rest is unexplained. Clone size and V and J calls were adopted from that table, with D and trimming inferred from the DNA. The sample table holds 95,000 to 120,000 clones, of which around 85% were seen once. The ten largest clones add up to roughly 3% of the sample. The research as a whole found: The study listed 164 TCR beta chains as associated with cytomegalovirus. Cytomegalovirus status was reported to be diagnosed by the classifier with high specificity and sensitivity in both the original and validation cohorts. Across donors, most TCR sequences were observed very rarely, whereas some public TCRs were present in many individuals. According to the authors, the approach could potentially be generalized to other disease states and immunological phenotypes. The validation cohort had no HLA typing available for a later analysis, so co-occurrence within that cohort was assessed over all 130 or so repertoires. Of the cluster scores, 85% to 95% were above 0 in a later analysis, which found that TCRs clustered in the first cohort also tended to co-occur in the approximately 120 validation repertoires. In vitro tests confirmed that three of the cytomegalovirus-associated TCR beta chains recognize cytomegalovirus antigens.

Donors formed part of the validation cohort, which comprised about 120 subjects and was distinct from the first cohort of several hundred subjects. V was cut back by 5 bases and J by 8 bases, leaving a gap of 18 bases between them. There are 15 amino acids in the CDR3, from cysteine to phenylalanine inclusive. Only CDR3 DNA remains: 45 bases, in frame from the first base. Based on the germline V gene (reference sequence), the CDR1 and CDR2 sequences are SEHNR and FQNEAQ. The rearranged segments are TRBV7-9 and TRBJ1-4; D gene: possibly TRBD1, on 6 matching bases. This clonotype originated in a young woman in good health and CMV-seronegative. Sequencing was performed on PBMCs. The sequenced DNA is TGTGCCAGCAGCCCTTGGGGGACATTAAACGAAAAACTGTTTTTT. It translates to CASSPWGTLNEKLFF.